A single T cell receptor (beta chain) is shown here with its context. Its antigen is unidentified. Researchers ran the PCR with 60 Vbeta and 13 Jbeta primers. Assay used: immunoSEQ multiplex PCR; TCRdb lists only in-frame clones, some missing. This sample has over 95,000 clones, with about 70% found just once. The sample is drawn from a study of cytomegalovirus exposure and HLA in healthy donors. Study-wide findings and caveats: Owing to their indistinguishability, certain V segments, notably TRBV6-2 and TRBV6-3, were excluded.

The V segment lost 4 bases and the J segment 4 bases; nucleotides outside the gene matches: 9. The length of the CDR3 is 14 residues. Germline V gene data show CDR1 as SQVTM and CDR2 as ANQGSEA. V is TRBV29-1 and J is TRBJ1-1; 7 bases are shared with TRBD1. This receptor was identified in a human donor in good health. Sequencing used PBMCs. As DNA, the CDR3 is TGCAGCGTTGCACACAGGGGACCGCGCACTGAAGCTTTCTTT. Protein sequence: CSVAHRGPRTEAFF.